The 14 T cell receptor beta chains given below trace back to one sample, sequenced in a study of CD8+CD57+ T cells in acquired aplastic anemia. All patients picked for sequencing had shown, by flow cytometry, an expansion of CD8+CD57+ cells. TCR beta VDJ and CDR3 profiling used genomic DNA as template. One entry per CDR3 protein results from TCRdb running MiXCR on the reads. This table has approximately 120,000 distinct CDR3 sequences, 30% to 45% appearing once. Sequenced material: sorted CD4+, CD8+, or CD8+CD57+ T cells (not recorded which) from PBMCs. The receptors here all came from a human donor with aplastic anemia.

A single count supports this clonotype. The gene calls are TRBV9 and TRBJ2-7; no firm D call. CDR1 is SGDLS and CDR2 is YYNGEE in the germline V gene. The CDR3 spans 14 residues. Trimming pared 3 bases from V and 2 bases from J, leaving 12 bases between. DNA for the CDR3: TGTGCCAGCAGCGCAAGCGACAAGGCCTACGAGCAGTACTTC. Amino acids: CASSASDKAYEQYF.

In the case of this clonotype: A read error may explain this, as a much larger clone is one base away. This rearrangement joins TRBV11-1 to TRBJ2-1, with 10 positions matching TRBD2. The CDR3 consists of 17 residues. The germline V gene has CDR1 SGHAT and CDR2 FQDESV (reference sequence). Trimming took 4 bases from V and 5 from J; bases not matched to a gene: 11. The CDR3 coding sequence is TGTGCCAGCAGCTACCCCCCTCTAGCGGGGGATGACAATGAGCAGTTCTTC. Amino acids: CASSYPPLAGDDNEQFF.

This clonotype was counted at least ten times. The gene calls are TRBV4-1 and TRBJ2-5; D perhaps matches TRBD2 (5 bases). Germline assignment: CDR1 MGHRA and CDR2 YSYEKL. The CDR3 has 14 residues. V was shortened by 0 bases and J by 4 bases, with 9 bases between the two germline ends. The CDR3 sequence: CASSQDNLAETQYF. CDR3 DNA: TGCGCCAGCAGCCAAGATAACCTAGCAGAGACCCAGTACTTC.

The genes are TRBV28 and TRBJ2-1, with D perhaps TRBD2 (5 bases). This CDR3 comprises 14 residues. Trimming shortened V by 3 bases and J by 4 bases, and 10 bases separated the two germline ends. Germline V gives CDR1 MDHEN, CDR2 SYDVKM. The CDR3 spells CASSFSGNYNEQFF. CDR3 DNA: TGTGCCAGCAGTTTCTCCGGGAATTACAATGAGCAGTTCTTC.

V is TRBV4-2 and J is TRBJ2-7; 9 bases agree with TRBD1. V lost 4 bases to trimming and J lost 5 bases; unmatched junction nucleotides: 6. The germline CDR1 and CDR2 sequences are LGHNA and YNFKEQ. This CDR3 has 14 amino acids. For the CDR3, the DNA is TGTGCCAGCAGCCCCGGGACAGGGAACAACGAGCAGTACTTC. Protein: CASSPGTGNNEQYF.

The chain joins TRBV20-1 to TRBJ2-5, with TRBD2 matching over 10 bases. The J segment lost 4 bases and the V segment lost 3 bases, leaving 8 bases of the junction unmatched. The germline V gene encodes CDR1 DFQATT and CDR2 SNEGSKA (reference sequence). This CDR3 is built from 15 residues. CDR3 nucleotide sequence: TGCAGTGCTAGCCTAGCGGGAGTCTCCATAGAGACCCAGTACTTC. Protein sequence: CSASLAGVSIETQYF.

The J gene is TRBJ1-1, the V gene TRBV29-1; possible D gene TRBD1, 5 bases. The V end lost 6 bases, the J end lost 4 bases, and 12 bases lay between the germline ends. The CDR3 has 12 residues. Germline V gene lookup returns CDR1 SQVTM and CDR2 ANQGSEA. CDR3 sequence (DNA): TGCAGCGTCCGAAGGAGGGGCACTGAAGCTTTCTTT. As protein: CSVRRRGTEAFF.

This clonotype was recorded many times. V gene TRBV6-5 combines with J gene TRBJ2-5; 10 bases are shared with TRBD1. This CDR3 contains 14 residues. V lost 2 bases, J lost 7 bases, and 4 bases stayed unmatched. The germline gives CDR1 MNHEY, CDR2 SVGAGI. The CDR3 loop is CASSYGTGEMTQYF. CDR3 sequence (DNA): TGTGCCAGCAGTTACGGGACAGGGGAGATGACCCAGTACTTC.

The table lists this clonotype with many counts. The rearrangement joins TRBV5-6 to TRBJ1-2, with 11 bases aligning to TRBD1. This CDR3 spans 14 amino acids. Per the germline V gene, CDR1 is SGHDT and CDR2 is YYEEEE. Losses at the gene ends were 4 bases for V and 4 bases for J; bases not matched to a gene: 3. CDR3 coding DNA: TGTGCCAGCAGCCTAGGACAGGGGGCCTATGGCTACACCTTC. Amino acids: CASSLGQGAYGYTF.

The chain links TRBV10-3 to TRBJ1-5; D is uncertain. V was cut by 4 bases and J by 8 bases, with 12 bases left in between. The CDR3 has 13 amino acids. Germline lookup yields CDR1 ENHRY and CDR2 SYGVKD. The chain's CDR3 is CAISAVRMEPQHF. DNA for the CDR3: TGTGCCATCAGTGCCGTTAGGATGGAGCCCCAGCATTTT.

The CDR3 spells CASSSTDGHYGYTF. The CDR3 DNA reads as TGTGCCAGCAGCTCTACCGACGGCCACTATGGCTACACCTTC. The V call is TRBV7-9, the J call TRBJ1-2; no reliable D call. Germline lookup yields CDR1 SEHNR and CDR2 FQNEAQ (reference sequence). CDR3 length equals 14 residues. The V gene lost 4 bases and the J gene lost 3 bases, with 12 bases spanning the gap.

This clonotype appeared once. V and J are TRBV25-1 and TRBJ2-7; TRBD1 matches at 8 bases. Per the germline V gene, CDR1 is MGHDK and CDR2 is SYGVNS. This CDR3 is 12 amino acids long. V trimming: 7 bases; J trimming: 9 bases; junction bases outside the gene matches: 8. CDR3 in amino acids: CASNDLQGVQYF. In nucleotides, the CDR3 is TGTGCCAGCAACGATTTACAGGGGGTGCAGTACTTC.

This clonotype was counted ten times or more. The CDR3 region has the DNA TGTGCCAGTAGTATTGGAGTAGCGGGGGGATTCGGGGAGCTGTTTTTT. As protein: CASSIGVAGGFGELFF. The chain has TRBV19 and TRBJ2-2; 10 bases are shared with TRBD2. Germline assignment: CDR1 LNHDA and CDR2 SQIVND (reference sequence). The CDR3 has 16 amino acids. V was pared by 3 bases and J by 7 bases, with 8 bases of the junction left unmatched.

The chain recombines TRBV7-9 with TRBJ1-1; D not certain. CDR3 length equals 13 residues. With 5 bases removed from V and 0 bases from J, the gap between germline ends came to 7 bases. CDR1 is SEHNR, CDR2 FQNEAQ, per germline (reference sequence). The CDR3 nucleotides are TGTGCCAGCAGCGCGACGGTGAACACTGAAGCTTTCTTT. It encodes CASSATVNTEAFF.